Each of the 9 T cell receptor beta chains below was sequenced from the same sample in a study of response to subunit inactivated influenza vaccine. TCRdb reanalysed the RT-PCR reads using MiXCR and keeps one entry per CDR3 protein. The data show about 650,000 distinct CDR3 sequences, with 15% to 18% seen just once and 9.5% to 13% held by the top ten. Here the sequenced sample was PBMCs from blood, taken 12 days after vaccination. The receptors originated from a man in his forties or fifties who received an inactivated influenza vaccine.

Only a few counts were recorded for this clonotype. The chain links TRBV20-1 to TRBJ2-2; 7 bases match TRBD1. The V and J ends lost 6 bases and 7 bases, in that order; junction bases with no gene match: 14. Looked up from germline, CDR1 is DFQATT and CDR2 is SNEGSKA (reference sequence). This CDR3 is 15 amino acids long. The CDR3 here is CSAPPTGTAGGELFF. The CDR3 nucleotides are TGCAGTGCCCCCCCGACAGGGACGGCCGGCGGGGAGCTGTTTTTT.

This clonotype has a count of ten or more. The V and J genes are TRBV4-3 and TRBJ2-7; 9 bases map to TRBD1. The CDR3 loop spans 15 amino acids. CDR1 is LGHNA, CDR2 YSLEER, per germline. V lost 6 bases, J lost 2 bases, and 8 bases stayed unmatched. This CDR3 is CASSRGQGGPYEQYF. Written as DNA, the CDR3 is TGCGCCAGCAGTAGGGGACAGGGTGGACCCTACGAGCAGTACTTC.

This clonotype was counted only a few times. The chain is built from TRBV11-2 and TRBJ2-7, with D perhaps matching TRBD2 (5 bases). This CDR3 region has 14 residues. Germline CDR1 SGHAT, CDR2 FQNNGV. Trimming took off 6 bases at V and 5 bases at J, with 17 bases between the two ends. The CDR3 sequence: CASRGILVFNEQYF. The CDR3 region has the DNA TGTGCCAGCAGGGGGATACTAGTATTCAACGAGCAGTACTTC.

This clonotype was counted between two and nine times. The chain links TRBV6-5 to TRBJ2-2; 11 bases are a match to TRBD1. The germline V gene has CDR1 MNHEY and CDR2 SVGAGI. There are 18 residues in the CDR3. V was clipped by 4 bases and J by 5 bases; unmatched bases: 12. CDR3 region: CASSSTLGQGAWTGELFF. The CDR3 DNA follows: TGTGCCAGCAGTTCGACGCTCGGACAGGGGGCTTGGACCGGGGAGCTGTTTTTT.

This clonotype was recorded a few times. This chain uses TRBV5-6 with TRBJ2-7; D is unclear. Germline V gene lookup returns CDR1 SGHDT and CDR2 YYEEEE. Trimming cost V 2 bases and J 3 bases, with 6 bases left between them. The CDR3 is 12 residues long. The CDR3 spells CASSFFGYEQYF. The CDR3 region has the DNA TGTGCCAGCAGCTTTTTCGGCTACGAGCAGTACTTC. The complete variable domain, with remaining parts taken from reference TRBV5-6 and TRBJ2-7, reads DAGVTQSPTHLIKTRGQQVTLRCSPKSGHDTVSWYQQALGQGPQFIFQYYEEEERQRGNFPDRFSGHQFPNYSSELNVNALLLGDSALYLCASSFFGYEQYFGPGTRLTVT.

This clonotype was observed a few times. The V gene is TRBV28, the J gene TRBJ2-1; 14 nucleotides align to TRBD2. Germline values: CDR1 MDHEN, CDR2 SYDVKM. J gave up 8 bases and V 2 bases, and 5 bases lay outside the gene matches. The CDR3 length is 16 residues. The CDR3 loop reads CASSLLGTSGSYEQFF. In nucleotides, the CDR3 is TGTGCCAGCAGTTTACTCGGGACTAGCGGGAGTTATGAGCAGTTCTTC.

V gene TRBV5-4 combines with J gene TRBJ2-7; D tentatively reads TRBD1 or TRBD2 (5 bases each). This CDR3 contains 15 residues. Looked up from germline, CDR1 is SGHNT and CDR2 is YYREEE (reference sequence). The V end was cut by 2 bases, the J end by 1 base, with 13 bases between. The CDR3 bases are TGTGCCAGCAGCTTCGGTGGGGGAAATTCCTACGAGCAGTACTTC. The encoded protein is CASSFGGGNSYEQYF.

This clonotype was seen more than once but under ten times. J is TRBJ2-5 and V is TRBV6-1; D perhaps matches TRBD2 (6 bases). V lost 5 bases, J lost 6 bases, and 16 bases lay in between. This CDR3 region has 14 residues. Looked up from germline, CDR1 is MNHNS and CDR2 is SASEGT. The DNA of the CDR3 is TGTGCCAGCAGTCCAGGCGGTAGCGGACAGACCCAGTACTTC. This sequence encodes CASSPGGSGQTQYF.

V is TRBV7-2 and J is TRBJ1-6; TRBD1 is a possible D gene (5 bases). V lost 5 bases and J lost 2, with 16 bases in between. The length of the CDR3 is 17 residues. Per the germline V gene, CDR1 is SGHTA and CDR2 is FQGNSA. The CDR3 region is CASSLKGPRAYNSPLHF. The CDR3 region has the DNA TGTGCCAGCAGCCTAAAGGGACCGCGTGCCTATAATTCACCCCTCCACTTT.